The 18 T cell receptor beta chains below were found in one sample sequenced in a study of blood T cell repertoires in COVID-19. Some clones are missing from TCRdb's copy, which holds only in-frame ones; the method was immunoSEQ multiplex PCR. The table lists about 180,000 clones, 70% to 90% of them singletons, with around 9.9% in the top ten. The sequenced material came from peripheral blood. The receptors here all came from a human donor with active or convalescent COVID-19. The donor label of this sample is uncertain.

To note about this clone: At one end the junction does not follow the germline gene, possibly because of a read error. The chain employs TRBV7-7 and TRBJ2-5; 13 bases align to TRBD2. The CDR3 length is 16 residues. CDR1 is SSHAT and CDR2 is FNYEAQ in the germline V gene (reference sequence). The DNA for the CDR3 is TGTGCTAGCAGCTTCGGGACTAGCGGGATGCGGGAGACCCAGTACTTC. This gives the protein CASSFGTSGMRETQYF.

The V and J genes are TRBV18 and TRBJ2-5, with D perhaps matching TRBD1 (6 bases). V shed 3 bases and J shed 0 bases, with 23 bases lying between them. Germline-derived CDR1 and CDR2 are KGHSH and LQKENI. The CDR3 loop spans 19 amino acids. As DNA, the CDR3 is TGTGCCAGCTCACCTGACTCGGGACAACTTAGCCAGTACCAAGAGACCCAGTACTTC. This encodes CASSPDSGQLSQYQETQYF.

J is TRBJ2-2 and V is TRBV5-4; D perhaps matches TRBD1 (5 bases). Germline assignment: CDR1 SGHNT and CDR2 YYREEE (reference sequence). Trimming took off 1 base at V and 4 bases at J, with 11 bases between the two ends. The CDR3 runs to 15 residues. The CDR3 protein is CASSLLTVPTGELFF. The CDR3 DNA sequence: TGTGCCAGCAGCTTGCTGACAGTCCCCACCGGGGAGCTGTTTTTT.

This chain connects TRBV5-1 to TRBJ2-3; 11 bases agree with TRBD2. The CDR3 is 16 amino acids. V lost 6 bases, J lost 2 bases, and 8 bases stayed unmatched. In germline, CDR1 is SGHRS, CDR2 YFSETQ. The CDR3 loop reads CASTDLAGGFTDTQYF. The DNA for the CDR3 is TGCGCCAGCACCGATCTAGCGGGAGGCTTCACAGATACGCAGTATTTT.

The chain couples TRBV12-3 or TRBV12-4 to TRBJ1-2; TRBD1 is a possible D gene (6 bases). The CDR3 has 12 residues. V was trimmed by 5 bases and J by 5 bases, leaving 9 bases between them. CDR3: CASSRTDYGYTF. Here the CDR3 DNA reads TGTGCCAGCAGTAGGACAGATTATGGCTACACCTTC.

V and J are TRBV3-1 (or the pseudogene TRBV3-2) and TRBJ1-6, with 10 bases matching TRBD1. With 4 bases clipped from V and 10 bases from J, the junction kept 4 bases outside the gene matches. There are 14 residues in the CDR3. Germline V gives CDR1 LGHDT, CDR2 YNNKEL (reference sequence). The CDR3 loop is CASSPTGGASPLHF. CDR3 DNA: TGTGCCAGCAGCCCGACAGGGGGCGCCTCACCCCTCCACTTT.

This clone has more than one count but fewer than ten. V is TRBV2 and J is TRBJ2-2; D perhaps matches TRBD2 (6 bases). The CDR3 covers 15 residues. Germline V lookup: CDR1 SNHLY, CDR2 FYNNEI. V was shortened by 6 bases and J by 2 bases, with 13 bases between the two germline ends. CDR3 in DNA: TGTGCCAGCAGATGGGGGGACCGAAACACCGGGGAGCTGTTTTTT. Its translation: CASRWGDRNTGELFF.

The chain combines TRBV27 with TRBJ1-1, with unresolved D. The CDR3 consists of 16 residues. The germline CDR1 and CDR2 sequences are MNHEY and SMNVEV (reference sequence). V was shortened by 7 bases and J by 6 bases, with 24 bases between the two germline ends. CDR3 sequence reads: CASNKTPSFGIPEAFF. As DNA, the CDR3 is TGTGCCAGCAACAAAACCCCGTCGTTCGGGATCCCTGAAGCTTTCTTT.

V is TRBV28 and J is TRBJ1-2; 9 bases line up with TRBD1. The germline V gene encodes CDR1 MDHEN and CDR2 SYDVKM. V shed 3 bases and J 8 bases; nucleotides not matched to a gene: 4. This CDR3 comprises 13 residues. The CDR3: CASSLGQGGGYTF. CDR3 DNA sequence: TGTGCCAGCAGTTTGGGACAGGGCGGCGGCTACACCTTC.

V usage is TRBV10-1 and J usage is TRBJ2-3; 8 positions match TRBD2. The CDR3 sequence is 14 residues long. V shed 8 bases and J 4 bases; nucleotides not matched to a gene: 8. The germline V gene encodes CDR1 WNHNN and CDR2 SYGVQD (reference sequence). The CDR3 sequence is CASWAGGVSDTQYF. The CDR3 bases are TGCGCCAGCTGGGCGGGAGGAGTGTCAGATACGCAGTATTTT.

The rearrangement uses TRBV9 and TRBJ2-7; TRBD1 is a possible D gene (6 bases). V lost 2 bases to trimming and J lost 0 bases, with 12 bases between them. CDR1 and CDR2 (germline): SGDLS, YYNGEE. CDR3 size: 15 residues. CDR3 in amino acids: CASSVTGTSSYEQYF. In DNA form, the CDR3 reads TGTGCCAGCAGCGTGACAGGTACTAGCTCCTACGAGCAGTACTTC. The full variable domain, rest sourced from reference TRBV9 and TRBJ2-7, is DSGVTQTPKHLITATGQRVTLRCSPRSGDLSVYWYQQSLDQGLQFLIQYYNGEERAKGNILERFSAQQFPDLHSELNLSSLELGDSALYFCASSVTGTSSYEQYFGPGTRLTVT.

The chain employs TRBV27 and TRBJ2-7; 7 bases map to TRBD1. This CDR3 is built from 12 residues. The V segment lost 5 bases and the J segment 7 bases; nucleotides outside the gene matches: 5. CDR1 MNHEY and CDR2 SMNVEV come from the germline V gene (reference sequence). The CDR3 here is CASSPTGREQYF. The CDR3, as DNA: TGTGCCAGCAGTCCGACAGGGCGAGAGCAGTACTTC.

The CDR3 spells CASRLTSGRGTDTQYF. As DNA, the CDR3 is TGCGCCAGCAGACTTACTAGCGGGAGGGGCACAGATACGCAGTATTTT. The rearrangement uses TRBV5-1 and TRBJ2-3; TRBD2 matches at 13 bases. The CDR3 extends over 16 amino acids. The junction had 4 bases not matched to a gene; V was cut back by 5 bases and J by 1 base. Germline V CDR1 and CDR2: SGHRS, YFSETQ.

This chain joins TRBV3-1 (or the pseudogene TRBV3-2) and TRBJ2-5; 13 nucleotides agree with TRBD2. This CDR3 is 15 amino acids long. Germline-derived CDR1 and CDR2 are LGHDT and YNNKEL (reference sequence). After removal of 5 bases from V and 5 bases from J, the junction contained 5 bases not matched to a gene. The CDR3 coding sequence is TGTGCCAGCAGCTATACTAGCGGGGGGGCGGAGACCCAGTACTTC. Protein: CASSYTSGGAETQYF.

This clone occurred once. The rearrangement links TRBV29-1 to TRBJ2-5, with 9 bases aligning to TRBD2. This CDR3 is 15 amino acids long. Germline V CDR1 and CDR2: SQVTM, ANQGSEA. Trimming took 3 bases from V and 4 from J; bases not matched to a gene: 9. CDR3 in amino acids: CSVDVGGLAGETQYF. Written as DNA, the CDR3 is TGCAGCGTTGATGTAGGGGGACTAGCTGGAGAGACCCAGTACTTC.

This chain joins TRBV5-5 and TRBJ2-6, with a weak D call TRBD1 (6 bases). The germline V gene encodes CDR1 SGHKS and CDR2 YYEKEE (reference sequence). V lost 0 bases and J lost 2, with 15 bases in between. This CDR3 has 18 residues. CDR3 loop: CASSLGAGVNPGANVLTF. The CDR3 DNA sequence: TGTGCCAGCAGCTTGGGGGCAGGGGTTAATCCTGGGGCCAACGTCCTGACTTTC.

This CDR3 is CASRTGSETQYF. DNA for the CDR3: TGTGCCAGCAGAACAGGGTCTGAGACCCAGTACTTC. The chain is built from TRBV28 and TRBJ2-5; perhaps TRBD1 as D (6 bases). Trimming removed 6 bases from V and 5 bases from J, with 10 bases in between. This CDR3 has 12 residues. Germline V gives CDR1 MDHEN, CDR2 SYDVKM.

This chain joins TRBV5-1 and TRBJ1-1, with a weak D call TRBD1 (5 bases). The ends were cut back, 3 bases at V and 0 bases at J, with 15 bases in the middle. CDR1 and CDR2 from the germline V gene are SGHRS and YFSETQ. CDR3 size: 16 residues. The CDR3 spells CASSSGWGVMNTEAFF. The CDR3 region has the DNA TGCGCCAGCAGCTCCGGTTGGGGGGTCATGAACACTGAAGCTTTCTTT.